This T cell receptor (beta chain) emerged from a study of Ad26.COV2.S vaccination and SARS-CoV-2 variants. CDR3 length: 15 amino acids. V was clipped by 5 bases and J by 1 base; unmatched bases: 5. Germline CDR1 reads SGHVS; CDR2 reads FNYEAQ. Generated by immunoSEQ multiplex PCR, the TCRdb table keeps only in-frame clones and is missing some. The table has 85,000 to 95,000 clones, approximately 86% seen once; the top ten hold around a sixth. General observations from the study: Spike-specific TCR breadth ran higher among vaccine recipients than placebo recipients.

This clone occurred a few times. What it recognizes is unknown. The J gene is TRBJ2-5, the V gene TRBV7-6; 9 nucleotides match TRBD2. The TCR was taken from a human donor who had recovered from COVID-19. This material consisted of peripheral blood, taken after recovery from COVID-19. CDR3 region: CASSRRLAAQETQYF. The CDR3, as DNA: TGTGCCAGCAGCCGAAGACTAGCGGCCCAAGAGACCCAGTACTTC. Filled out from reference TRBV7-6 and TRBJ2-5, the complete variable domain reads GAGVSQSPRYKVTKRGQDVALRCDPISGHVSLYWYRQALGQGPEFLTYFNYEAQQDKSGLPNDRFSAERPEGSISTLTIQRTEQRDSAMYRCASSRRLAAQETQYFGPGTRLLVL.